These T cell receptor beta chains were read from a single sample in a study of cytomegalovirus exposure and HLA in healthy donors. Data came from immunoSEQ multiplex PCR; TCRdb stores just in-frame clones and leaves some out. The sample carries about 140,000 clones, 73% recorded once. What was sequenced was PBMCs. The receptor set was obtained from a human donor in good health. CDR3s include the opening cysteine and the closing phenylalanine or tryptophan. Each record gives: D gene, V gene, CDR3 protein. A D gene is named only where the DNA matches it firmly.

TRBD2 | TRBV11-1 | CASSSGLAGGGQETQYF
. | TRBV23-1 | CASPREGTGASREQYF
. | TRBV18 | CASSSSGVGANVLTF
. | TRBV30 | CAWSLRYGYTF
. | TRBV5-6 | CASSLAEWDEQFF
TRBD1 | TRBV6-6 | CASSSGTGAGGYTF
. | TRBV7-9 | CASSFTGLETQYF
TRBD1 | TRBV5-1 | CASSLDGQGGSSGNTIYF
TRBD2 | TRBV5-6 | CASISRASETTGGETQYF
. | TRBV21-1 | CASSKSDRENQPQHF
TRBD2 | TRBV13 | CASSSRLAGGRTGELFF
. | TRBV27 | CASSLYDAAAYEQYF
TRBD2 | TRBV5-4 | CASSLRTSLTDTQYF
. | TRBV7-3 | CASSLLGRGGQETQYF
. | TRBV9 | CASSVEGSGYNEQFF
. | TRBV15 | CATSRELGKGRKNGYTF
TRBD2 | TRBV28 | CASSAAGTSGVEQYF
. | TRBV6-1 | CASSAGTTYEQYF
. | TRBV15 | CATSGGLGGYTF
. | TRBV4-1 | CASSQGAGSYEQYF
. | TRBV12-5 | CASGLVSPRRGGQETQYF
TRBD1 | TRBV19 | CASSILGQGGYTF
TRBD1 | TRBV11-3 | CASSRDRDRVEKLFF
. | TRBV2 | CASRAATEKLFF
. | TRBV4-2 | CASSQDEGNQPQHF
. | TRBV4-1 | CASSQDSWNTEAFF
. | TRBV6-1 | CASTEPGDSNEKLFF
. | TRBV7-6 | CASSLMWGGGYTF
. | TRBV5-1 | CASSPLQNTGELFF
TRBD1 | TRBV23-1 | CASSHPAPGQGPYNSPLHF
. | TRBV30 | CAWSAGSASYEQYF
TRBD2 | TRBV29-1 | CSVEGWSSGGSNKETQYF
TRBD2 | TRBV27 | CASSSSGGGYNEQFF
. | TRBV9 | CASSVMQYTDTQYF
TRBD2 | TRBV9 | CASSTRTSGSTDTQYF
. | TRBV5-8 | CASSNRDFEAFF
TRBD2 | TRBV7-8 | CASSLAGLAGRIDTQYF
. | TRBV6-1 | CASSPALTSTDTQYF
TRBD2 | TRBV25-1 | CASSDPGTSGWEQYF
. | TRBV5-1 | CASSLGRGNQPQHF
. | TRBV11-2 | CASSSSPGGAGTGELFF
. | TRBV2 | CASSVRGGGQPQHF
TRBD1 | TRBV6-6 | CASSQQGGYQPQHF
. | TRBV5-6 | CASSLGGGGKGKLFF
TRBD2 | TRBV7-9 | CASSFSGRQETQYF
. | TRBV4-2 | CASSLGAEAFF
. | TRBV5-1 | CASSLFLQGVPGELFF
. | TRBV2 | CASSVPGLETQYF
TRBD1 | TRBV5-1 | CASSAGGGQVLSGYTF
. | TRBV5-6 | CASSAGGSSYNEQFF
. | TRBV6-1 | CASGAVPGEQFF
. | TRBV19 | CASSISGSGANVLTF
. | TRBV27 | CASSPARAYEQYF
. | TRBV6-1 | CASSEIRGAIAEQYF